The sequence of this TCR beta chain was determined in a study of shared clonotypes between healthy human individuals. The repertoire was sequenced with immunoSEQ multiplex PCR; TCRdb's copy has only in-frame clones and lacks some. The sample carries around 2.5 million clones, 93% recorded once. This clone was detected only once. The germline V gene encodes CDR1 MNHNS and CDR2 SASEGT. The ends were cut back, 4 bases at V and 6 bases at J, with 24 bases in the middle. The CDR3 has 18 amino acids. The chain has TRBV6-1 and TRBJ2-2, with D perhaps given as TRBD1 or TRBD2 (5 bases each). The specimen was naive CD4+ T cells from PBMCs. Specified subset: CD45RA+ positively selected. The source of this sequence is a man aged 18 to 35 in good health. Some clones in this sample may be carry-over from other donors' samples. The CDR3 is CASSGSLSGRGTAGELFF. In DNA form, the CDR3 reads TGTGCCAGCAGTGGTTCTCTATCGGGCCGTGGGACCGCCGGGGAGCTGTTTTTT.